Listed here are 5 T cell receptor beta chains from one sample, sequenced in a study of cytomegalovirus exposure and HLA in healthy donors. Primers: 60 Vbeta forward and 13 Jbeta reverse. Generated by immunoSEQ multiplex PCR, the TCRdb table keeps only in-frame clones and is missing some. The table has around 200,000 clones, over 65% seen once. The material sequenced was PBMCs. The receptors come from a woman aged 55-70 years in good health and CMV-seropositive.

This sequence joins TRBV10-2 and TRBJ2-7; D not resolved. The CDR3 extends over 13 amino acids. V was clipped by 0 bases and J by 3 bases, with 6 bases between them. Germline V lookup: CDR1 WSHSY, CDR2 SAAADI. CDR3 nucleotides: TGCGCCAGCAGTGAGTCGATGCGCTACGAGCAGTACTTC. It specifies CASSESMRYEQYF.

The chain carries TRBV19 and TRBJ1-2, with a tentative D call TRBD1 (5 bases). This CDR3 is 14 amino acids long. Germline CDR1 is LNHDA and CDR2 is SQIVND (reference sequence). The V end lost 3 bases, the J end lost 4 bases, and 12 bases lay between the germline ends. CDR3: CASSMAGTLYGYTF. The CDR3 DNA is TGTGCCAGTAGTATGGCTGGGACTCTCTATGGCTACACCTTC.

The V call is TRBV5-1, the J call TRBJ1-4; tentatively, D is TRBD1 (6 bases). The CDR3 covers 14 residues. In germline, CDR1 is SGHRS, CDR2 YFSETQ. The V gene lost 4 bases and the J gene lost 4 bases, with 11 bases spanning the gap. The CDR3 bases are TGCGCCAGCAGCCAGGACAGCTATAATGAAAAACTGTTTTTT. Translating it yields CASSQDSYNEKLFF.

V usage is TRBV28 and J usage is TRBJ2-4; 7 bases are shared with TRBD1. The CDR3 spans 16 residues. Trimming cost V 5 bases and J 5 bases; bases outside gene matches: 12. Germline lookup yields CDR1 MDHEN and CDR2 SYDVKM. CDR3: CASSPTGAAPQNIQYF. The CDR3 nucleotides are TGTGCCAGCAGTCCCACAGGGGCCGCTCCCCAAAACATTCAGTACTTC.

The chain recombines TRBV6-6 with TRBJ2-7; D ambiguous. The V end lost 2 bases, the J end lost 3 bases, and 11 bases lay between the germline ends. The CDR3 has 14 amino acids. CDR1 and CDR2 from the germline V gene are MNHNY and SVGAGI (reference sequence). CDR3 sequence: CASSYNPRSYEQYF. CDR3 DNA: TGTGCCAGCAGTTACAACCCACGGAGCTACGAGCAGTACTTC.